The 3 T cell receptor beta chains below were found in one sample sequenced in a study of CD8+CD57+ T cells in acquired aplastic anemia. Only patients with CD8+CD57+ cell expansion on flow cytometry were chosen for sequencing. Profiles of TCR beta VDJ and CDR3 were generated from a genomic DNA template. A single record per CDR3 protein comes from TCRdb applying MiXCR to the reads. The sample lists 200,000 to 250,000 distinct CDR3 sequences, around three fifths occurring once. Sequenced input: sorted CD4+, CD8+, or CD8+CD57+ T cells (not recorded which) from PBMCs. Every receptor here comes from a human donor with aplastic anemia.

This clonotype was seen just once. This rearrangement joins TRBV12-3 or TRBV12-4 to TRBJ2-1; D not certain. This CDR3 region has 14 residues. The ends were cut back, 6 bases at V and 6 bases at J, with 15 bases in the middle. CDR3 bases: TGTGCCAGCAGCGAATCAACGACAAGCAATGAGCAGTTCTTC. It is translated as CASSESTTSNEQFF.

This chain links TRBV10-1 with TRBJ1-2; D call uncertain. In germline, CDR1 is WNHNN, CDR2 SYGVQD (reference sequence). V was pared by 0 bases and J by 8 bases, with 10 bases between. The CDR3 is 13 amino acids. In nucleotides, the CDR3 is TGCGCCAGCAGTGAGTCCCGGTTTGGCGGCTACACCTTC. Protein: CASSESRFGGYTF.

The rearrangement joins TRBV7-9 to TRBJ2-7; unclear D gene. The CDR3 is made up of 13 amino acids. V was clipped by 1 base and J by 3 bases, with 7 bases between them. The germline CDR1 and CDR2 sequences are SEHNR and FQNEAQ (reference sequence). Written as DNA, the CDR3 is TGTGCCAGCAGCTTAGACGGGCACTACGAGCAGTACTTC. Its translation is CASSLDGHYEQYF.